The subject of this entry is one T cell receptor (beta chain). The antigen is not known. Isolated RNA was reverse transcribed into cDNA used as the sequencing template. Generated by immunoSEQ multiplex PCR, the TCRdb table keeps only in-frame clones and is missing some. The data show 150,000 to 200,000 clones, roughly 70% seen once. The treatment here: oral pan-JAK inhibitor, 5-10 mg twice daily. The CDR3 spans 15 residues. Trimming cost V 0 bases and J 8 bases, with 14 bases left between them. From germline, CDR1 is SGDLS and CDR2 YYNGEE. This entry belongs to a study of CD8+ T cells in alopecia areata. Overall study findings and caveats: Scalp sample data also include resident alphabeta T cells from normal skin. It was observed that many expanded lesional clones persisted in scalp and blood during tofacitinib. Compared with mice, patients displayed less clear TCR sharing, possibly for HLA-related reasons.

Sequencing used CD4+ T cells sorted from blood, obtained at roughly week 49, from a patient treated with tofacitinib. This chain connects TRBV9 to TRBJ2-2; D remains ambiguous. The clonotype originates from a human donor with alopecia areata. CDR3 in amino acids: CASSVDPRRGGELFF. Here the CDR3 DNA reads TGTGCCAGCAGCGTAGACCCCCGGAGAGGAGGGGAGCTGTTTTTT.